This entry describes one T cell receptor (beta chain). The entry originates in a study of cytomegalovirus exposure and HLA in healthy donors. The PCR ran on 60 Vbeta and 13 Jbeta primers. The data were produced by immunoSEQ multiplex PCR, yet TCRdb's version contains in-frame clones alone and is incomplete. The profile shows 110,000 or so clones, around 77% of them singletons. The sequenced material came from PBMCs. The receptor comes from a young woman in good health and CMV-seropositive.

The CDR3 loop is CASSWGDRGTDTQYF. For the CDR3, the DNA is TGCGCCAGCAGCTGGGGGGACAGGGGCACAGATACGCAGTATTTT. The chain links TRBV5-1 to TRBJ2-3, with 9 nucleotides matching TRBD1. Unmatched junction bases numbered 3, after V lost 3 bases and J lost 1 base. This CDR3 contains 15 residues. CDR1 and CDR2 (germline): SGHRS, YFSETQ.